The present TCR beta chain was sequenced within a study of shared T cell receptors in the human thymus (dated by TCRdb to the early 2020s). In the study overall: The study examined how self-reactive, shared T-cell receptor alpha chains are generated in the human thymus.

In this sample, this clone turned up a few times. The antigen this receptor binds is unknown. Qualities for individual bases were not recorded, and no much larger clone is one base off. Library preparation employed the immunoSEQ multiplex PCR assay. TCRdb's version of the immuneACCESS table is confined to in-frame rearrangements and falls short of the full clone set. An unresolved V gene accounts for under half of the shortfall where checked; the remainder is of unknown origin. The sample table shows hundreds of thousands of clones, and 70% to 90% are seen once. The ten largest clones represent just under 0.0095% of the sample. V is pruned by 3 bases and J by 4 bases, leaving 9 bases of the junction without a gene match. Taken from cysteine to phenylalanine, the CDR3 has 16 residues. The DNA shown is the 48-base CDR3, in frame from base 1. CDR1 SGDLS and CDR2 YYNGEE were looked up in the germline V gene.

The same data also contributed to another study, on human thymus T cells. The second study's authors report: Immunologically healthy infants undergoing open corrective cardiac surgery for congenital heart defects in Finland were used as donors. Thymus tissue was obtained as surgical resects removed during corrective cardiac surgery. Usage of V and J gene segments appeared to be biased in both the thymic and the peripheral blood repertoires. Highly overlapping thymic TCR repertoires among unrelated individuals were reported in the related research. The study used under 10 infant thymus samples plus four related peripheral blood samples to characterize TCR alpha and beta repertoires. The infant donors were roughly 6 to 244 days old, and the cohort included several males and two females. Thymocytes were freed from the tissue by mechanical means and kept at -70 degrees C as pellets of roughly 9.5-31 million cells. A QIAsymphony instrument was used to extract genomic DNA from the frozen cell pellets. The immunoSEQ multiplex PCR assay was used to amplify the TCRB and TCRAD loci from a standardized amount of quality-controlled genomic DNA. Amplicons spanned the V(D)J region at a length sufficient to cover the CDR3 and identify V and J genes. The amplicons were sequenced on an Illumina platform via the commercial immunoSEQ service. Corrections for primer bias and sequencing errors followed previously described methods, while TCRAD and TCRB definitions were based on the IMGT database. Repertoires were analysed with immunoSEQ Analyzer 3.0 and VDJTools, covering basic statistics, V/J segment usage, diversity estimates, rarefaction and pairwise overlap. Diversity was estimated using the Chao1, ChaoE, Efron-Thisted, Shannon and inverse Simpson indices, and was also estimated on datasets down-sampled to the size of the smallest sample. Repertoire overlap used strict matching of CDR3 nucleotide sequence, V gene and J gene, with Jaccard-based multidimensional scaling clustering. Thymus samples yielded on average about 810,000 unique TCRB clonotypes, compared with some 83,000 from blood samples.

The chain is assembled from TRBV9 and TRBJ2-1, and TRBD2 aligns with 8 junction nucleotides. This receptor was identified in a boy under two years old with a congenital heart defect. Donor details come from another sample of the same person, matched by shared clones. Sequenced: thymocytes. Here is the DNA: TGTGCCAGCAGCGCCCTGGGCGGGAGGCCTTACAATGAGCAGTTCTTC. This is translated as CASSALGGRPYNEQFF.